The rows below give T cell receptor beta chains drawn from one sample of a study of blood T cell repertoires in COVID-19. Profiled with immunoSEQ multiplex PCR; TCRdb holds only in-frame clones, not every one. The data contain around 180,000 clones, about 80% of them singletons. The sequencing sample was made of peripheral blood. The receptors derive from a man aged 65-85 years with active or convalescent COVID-19. Each CDR3 is given without its conserved first and last residue.

V	J	CDR3
TRBV7-6	TRBJ2-1	ASSFGGGAEYNEQF
TRBV28	TRBJ1-6	ASSWDSRSLH
TRBV30	TRBJ1-4	AWREDRGDEKLF
TRBV5-1	TRBJ2-2	ASSLSRGGTGELF
TRBV6-5	TRBJ2-1	ASSYGGESYNEQF
TRBV30	TRBJ1-2	AWSVLTDYGYT
TRBV11-2	TRBJ2-2	ASSLLAVNTGELF
TRBV10-2	TRBJ2-2	ASSGALRGGTGELF
TRBV6-2/TRBV6-3	TRBJ1-5	ASSYIPGGGDQPQH
TRBV9	TRBJ2-2	ASSVGGAGGPTGELF
TRBV9	TRBJ2-7	ASSVAGVSTNEQY
TRBV6-5	TRBJ2-3	ASSPGTSGADTQY
TRBV18	TRBJ1-5	ASSPSQGGGHQPQH
TRBV6-5	TRBJ1-3	ASSYSSRGGNTIY
TRBV19	TRBJ2-1	ASTPRRGSGSNNEQF
TRBV20-1	TRBJ2-5	SASREDPGAQETQY
TRBV10-1	TRBJ2-1	ASSESLASTYNEQF
TRBV2	TRBJ2-7	ASSEGSRGYEQY
TRBV5-1	TRBJ2-2	ASSDTGGGSNTGELF
TRBV30	TRBJ1-3	AWSVPPGSGNTIY
TRBV3-1/TRBV3-2	TRBJ1-2	ASSTEGGLYGYT
TRBV19	TRBJ2-3	ASRVRQGRTDTQY
TRBV25-1	TRBJ1-2	ASSEYTGSGYT
TRBV6-2/TRBV6-3	TRBJ1-1	ASSIRGAWLPEAF
TRBV6-5	TRBJ2-3	ASKGSTDTQY
TRBV3-1/TRBV3-2	TRBJ1-1	ASSDQGWTEAF
TRBV11-2	TRBJ2-2	ASSSVGELTGELF
TRBV10-1	TRBJ2-3	ASRAQDTGDTQY
TRBV29-1	TRBJ1-2	SVESLSGYGYT
TRBV12-5	TRBJ2-1	ASGLVTGTFYNEQF
TRBV18	TRBJ1-3	ASSQSGQGSGNTIY
TRBV5-1	TRBJ1-2	ASSQRGQRGYT
TRBV19	TRBJ1-1	ASSIGGTNTEAF
TRBV24-1	TRBJ1-3	ATSELKQGAAGNTIY
TRBV27	TRBJ2-7	ASSGHPYEQY
TRBV24-1	TRBJ2-5	ATSGGTSGGQETQY
TRBV27	TRBJ1-4	ASSNHNRLGEKLF
TRBV5-1	TRBJ2-7	ASSFSRSYEQY
TRBV2	TRBJ2-2	ASRFDTNTGELF
TRBV5-1	TRBJ2-3	ASSIPTSTDTQY